The 25 T cell receptor beta chains given below trace back to one sample, sequenced in a study of response to subunit inactivated influenza vaccine. In TCRdb, the RT-PCR reads were re-called with MiXCR into one record per CDR3 protein. The sample consists of approximately 700,000 distinct CDR3 sequences, more than 11% of them appearing once. This material consisted of PBMCs from blood, taken about 14 days before vaccination. The receptors here all came from a man aged 50-60 years who received an inactivated influenza vaccine.

This clonotype was seen at least ten times. This rearrangement joins TRBV15 to TRBJ1-5, with D maybe TRBD1 (6 bases). The V end was cut by 0 bases, the J end by 6 bases, with 18 bases between. The CDR3 is made up of 17 amino acids. The V gene's germline CDR1 is LNHNV and CDR2 YYDKDF (reference sequence). The CDR3 DNA reads TGTGCCACCAGCAGAGATCAGGGATATGGGGGCAGTCAGCCCCAGCATTTT. Protein: CATSRDQGYGGSQPQHF.

Only a few counts were recorded for this clonotype. V usage is TRBV4-1 and J usage is TRBJ2-1; D not certain. Looked up from germline, CDR1 is MGHRA and CDR2 is YSYEKL. The CDR3 length is 12 residues. V lost 2 bases to trimming and J lost 8 bases, with 7 bases between them. CDR3 coding DNA: TGCGCCAGCAGCCAAAGTGGGTATGAGCAGTTCTTC. It encodes CASSQSGYEQFF.

The chain employs TRBV29-1 and TRBJ2-5; tentatively, D is TRBD1 (6 bases). The CDR3 is 13 residues long. Trimming stripped 4 bases from V and 5 bases from J, with 14 bases between. CDR1 and CDR2 from the germline V gene are SQVTM and ANQGSEA. The CDR3 nucleotides are TGCAGCGTTGGGCGACAGGCTACGGAGACCCAGTACTTC. This sequence encodes CSVGRQATETQYF.

Here the CDR3 DNA reads TGCGCCAGCAGCGCTGGACAGAACACAGATACGCAGTATTTT. Amino acid sequence: CASSAGQNTDTQYF. The chain joins TRBV5-1 to TRBJ2-3, with D maybe TRBD1 (6 bases). The CDR3 is 14 amino acids. Germline V CDR1 and CDR2: SGHRS, YFSETQ. V was trimmed by 4 bases and J by 2 bases, leaving 11 bases between them.

This chain uses TRBV19 with TRBJ1-5; D ambiguous. The ends were cut back, 10 bases at V and 0 bases at J, with 16 bases in the middle. The CDR3 extends over 15 amino acids. Germline V CDR1 and CDR2: LNHDA, SQIVND (reference sequence). The CDR3: CATRGGRDSNQPQHF. CDR3 bases: TGTGCCACGCGAGGAGGGAGGGATAGCAATCAGCCCCAGCATTTT.

This chain connects TRBV20-1 to TRBJ2-7, with TRBD2 matching over 8 bases. The CDR3 runs 14 residues. Germline trimming cut 7 bases from V and 7 bases from J; bases unmatched to any gene: 15. The germline CDR1 and CDR2 sequences are DFQATT and SNEGSKA (reference sequence). CDR3 amino acids: CSGSSGTSGSEQYF. CDR3 in DNA: TGCAGTGGCTCGTCCGGGACTAGTGGGTCGGAGCAGTACTTC.

The chain employs TRBV27 and TRBJ2-7, with D tentatively TRBD2 (6 bases). CDR1 is MNHEY and CDR2 is SMNVEV in the germline V gene (reference sequence). This CDR3 contains 13 residues. V lost 4 bases to trimming and J lost 0 bases, with 7 bases between them. The CDR3 spells CASSWGDSYEQYF. CDR3 DNA: TGTGCCAGCAGTTGGGGGGACTCCTACGAGCAGTACTTC.

The V and J genes are TRBV28 and TRBJ1-1, with D hard to call. The V gene lost 7 bases and the J gene lost 7 bases, with 19 bases spanning the gap. CDR3 length: 14 amino acids. Germline V lookup: CDR1 MDHEN, CDR2 SYDVKM. The CDR3: CASTLNIRPSEAFF. DNA for the CDR3: TGTGCCAGCACCCTAAACATCCGACCGAGTGAAGCTTTCTTT.

The gene calls are TRBV30 and TRBJ1-5; 8 bases agree with TRBD1. Trimming took 0 bases from V and 8 from J; bases not matched to a gene: 6. Germline CDR1 is GTSNPN and CDR2 is SVGIG (reference sequence). This CDR3 spans 14 amino acids. CDR3 DNA: TGTGCCTGGAGTGTGACAGGGGTGAAGGAGCCCCAGCATTTT. Protein sequence: CAWSVTGVKEPQHF.

The DNA for the CDR3 is TGTGCCAGCACCGCCGGGGGGGCCCACACAGATACGCAGTATTTT. Its protein is CASTAGGAHTDTQYF. V gene TRBV6-1 combines with J gene TRBJ2-3; 8 nucleotides line up with TRBD2. CDR3 size: 15 residues. Per germline, CDR1 MNHNS and CDR2 SASEGT. J lost 2 bases, V lost 7 bases, and 8 bases had no gene match.

The V gene is TRBV12-3 or TRBV12-4, the J gene TRBJ2-3; 11 nucleotides match TRBD2. J gave up 8 bases and V 3 bases, and 4 bases lay outside the gene matches. This CDR3 spans 14 amino acids. For the CDR3, the DNA is TGTGCCAGCAGTTTTAGCGGGGGGGCCAGTACGCAGTATTTT. Translated, it gives CASSFSGGASTQYF.

This clonotype was seen many times. This sequence joins TRBV21-1 and TRBJ2-7; the table assigns TRBD2, which was not confirmed against the DNA. TRBV21-1 is termed a pseudogene. The CDR3 totals 16 residues. The CDR3 bases are TGTGCCAGCAGCAAAGAGGTGAGCGGGAGGAGGTACGAGCAGTACTTC. Protein product: CASSKEVSGRRYEQYF.

The chain has TRBV5-1 and TRBJ2-7, with D maybe TRBD1 (6 bases). Germline V gene data show CDR1 as SGHRS and CDR2 as YFSETQ. The CDR3 sequence is 16 residues long. Trimming took 0 bases from V and 0 from J, leaving 13 bases between them. The CDR3 coding sequence is TGCGCCAGCAGCTTGGCAGGGGCGTCCCTCTCCTACGAGCAGTACTTC. Amino acids: CASSLAGASLSYEQYF.

This chain joins TRBV27 and TRBJ2-7, with D possibly matching TRBD2 (5 bases). The CDR3 consists of 16 residues. Per germline, CDR1 MNHEY and CDR2 SMNVEV (reference sequence). The V gene lost 0 bases and the J gene lost 0 bases, with 12 bases spanning the gap. The CDR3 here is CASSLSWGGGSYEQYF. The CDR3 nucleotides read TGTGCCAGCAGTTTATCATGGGGTGGAGGCTCCTACGAGCAGTACTTC.

The chain carries TRBV27 and TRBJ2-1; 11 nucleotides line up with TRBD2. The CDR3 is 15 amino acids. After removal of 8 bases from V and 4 bases from J, the junction contained 7 bases not matched to a gene. Germline V gene sequence: CDR1 MNHEY, CDR2 SMNVEV (reference sequence). The CDR3 DNA reads TGTGCCAGCTGCCACGGACTAGCGGGTTACAATGAGCAGTTCTTC. Amino acids: CASCHGLAGYNEQFF.

The rearrangement joins TRBV7-2 to TRBJ2-7; maybe TRBD2 (5 bases). The CDR3 contains 12 residues. The V and J ends lost 5 bases and 6 bases respectively, with 11 bases between them. Germline CDR1 and CDR2: SGHTA and FQGNSA. The CDR3 DNA reads as TGTGCCAGCAGCCATGCCGGGGTCGAGCAGTACTTC. Translation: CASSHAGVEQYF.

The genes are TRBV18 and TRBJ1-4; perhaps TRBD1 as D (5 bases). This CDR3 comprises 13 residues. Germline values: CDR1 KGHSH, CDR2 LQKENI. The V end lost 5 bases, the J end lost 7 bases, and 11 bases lay between the germline ends. The DNA of the CDR3 is TGTGCCAGCTCAATCCGACAGACTGAAAAACTGTTTTTT. Translated, it gives CASSIRQTEKLFF.

The chain is built from TRBV2 and TRBJ2-7; weak D call: TRBD1 (6 bases). The CDR3 spans 15 residues. Germline CDR1 and CDR2: SNHLY and FYNNEI. Trimming cost V 3 bases and J 1 base, with 13 bases left between them. This CDR3 is CASSDWDISSYEQYF. CDR3 bases: TGTGCCAGCAGTGATTGGGACATTTCATCCTACGAGCAGTACTTC.

This clonotype was observed a handful of times. This chain uses TRBV12-3 or TRBV12-4 with TRBJ2-2, with TRBD1 as a possible D gene (6 bases). Trimming took off 3 bases at V and 2 bases at J, with 10 bases between the two ends. CDR3 length: 15 amino acids. As DNA, the CDR3 is TGTGCCAGCAGTTTGGTGGGACATAACACCGGGGAGCTGTTTTTT. Translation: CASSLVGHNTGELFF.

This clonotype has just a few counts. This chain uses TRBV4-3 with TRBJ2-2; D is possibly TRBD1 or TRBD2 (6 bases each). V was pared by 1 base and J by 1 base, with 10 bases between. This CDR3 has 16 amino acids. The germline gives CDR1 LGHNA, CDR2 YSLEER. CDR3 DNA sequence: TGCGCCAGCAGCCAAGTAGGGGGGAAGAACACCGGGGAGCTGTTTTTT. It translates to CASSQVGGKNTGELFF.

The CDR3 here is CASSYPIGQTFDQPQHF. The CDR3, as DNA: TGTGCCAGCAGTTACCCCATAGGACAGACCTTCGATCAGCCCCAGCATTTT. The chain joins TRBV6-2 or TRBV6-3 to TRBJ1-5, with a possible D match to TRBD1 (6 bases). V gave up 2 bases and J gave up 5 bases, with 19 bases separating them. Germline V CDR1 and CDR2: MNHEY, SVGEGT. The CDR3 covers 17 residues.

This clonotype was observed many times. Relative to the germline gene, one junction end is altered; a read error may explain this. The rearrangement links TRBV5-1 to TRBJ2-7, with 7 bases aligning to TRBD2. The CDR3 covers 14 residues. Germline CDR1 SGHRS, CDR2 YFSETQ. CDR3 in amino acids: CASSLGPGGYEQYF. The CDR3 coding sequence is TGTGCCAGCAGCTTGGGGCCGGGGGGCTACGAGCAGTACTTC.

This clonotype came up many times. The chain combines TRBV12-3 or TRBV12-4 with TRBJ2-1, with 12 bases fitting TRBD2. The V segment lost 6 bases and the J segment 4 bases; nucleotides outside the gene matches: 4. This CDR3 has 15 residues. CDR3 sequence reads: CASRETSGSYNEQFF. The DNA for the CDR3 is TGTGCCAGCAGAGAGACTAGCGGGAGTTACAATGAGCAGTTCTTC.

This clonotype was seen a few times. The rearrangement joins TRBV3-1 to TRBJ2-4; TRBD2 agrees at 13 bases. The germline CDR1 and CDR2 sequences are LGHDT and YNNKEL (reference sequence). The trim removed 4 bases at V and 4 bases at J, leaving 4 bases unmatched. This CDR3 contains 16 residues. The DNA of the CDR3 is TGTGCCAGCAGCCGCGGACTAGCGGGGGCTAAAAACATTCAGTACTTC. It specifies CASSRGLAGAKNIQYF.

The V call is TRBV18, the J call TRBJ2-7; 9 nucleotides line up with TRBD1. V shed 6 bases and J 1 base; nucleotides not matched to a gene: 7. CDR1 and CDR2 from the germline V gene are KGHSH and LQKENI. This CDR3 has 15 residues. The DNA of the CDR3 is TGTGCCAGCTCGCGTCGACAGGGGGGATCCTACGAGCAGTACTTC. It translates to CASSRRQGGSYEQYF.